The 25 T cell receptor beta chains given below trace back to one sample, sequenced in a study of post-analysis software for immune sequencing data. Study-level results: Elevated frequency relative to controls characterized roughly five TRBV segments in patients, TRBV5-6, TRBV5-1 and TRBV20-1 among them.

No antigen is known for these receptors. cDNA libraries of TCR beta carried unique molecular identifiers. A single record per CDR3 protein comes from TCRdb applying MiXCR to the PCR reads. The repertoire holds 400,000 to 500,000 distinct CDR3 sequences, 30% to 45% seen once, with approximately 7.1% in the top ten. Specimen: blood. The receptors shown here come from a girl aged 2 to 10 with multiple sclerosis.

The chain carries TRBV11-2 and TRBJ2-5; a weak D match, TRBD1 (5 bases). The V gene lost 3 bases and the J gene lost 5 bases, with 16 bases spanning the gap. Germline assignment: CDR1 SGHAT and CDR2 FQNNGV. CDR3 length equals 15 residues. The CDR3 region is CASSFATALRETQYF. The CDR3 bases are TGTGCCAGCAGCTTTGCGACAGCTTTAAGGGAGACCCAGTACTTC.

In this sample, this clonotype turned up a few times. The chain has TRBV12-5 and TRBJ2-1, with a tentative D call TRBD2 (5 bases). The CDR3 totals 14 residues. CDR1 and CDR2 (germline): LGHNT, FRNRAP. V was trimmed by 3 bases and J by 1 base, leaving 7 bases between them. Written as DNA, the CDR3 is TGTGCTAGTGGTTTAGCGGATTCCTACAATGAGCAGTTCTTC. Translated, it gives CASGLADSYNEQFF.

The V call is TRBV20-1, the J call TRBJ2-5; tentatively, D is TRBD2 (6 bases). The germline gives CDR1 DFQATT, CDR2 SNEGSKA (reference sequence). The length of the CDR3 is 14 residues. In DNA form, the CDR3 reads TGCAGCGAAAGCGGGTTTTGGACACAAGAGACCCAGTACTTC. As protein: CSESGFWTQETQYF.

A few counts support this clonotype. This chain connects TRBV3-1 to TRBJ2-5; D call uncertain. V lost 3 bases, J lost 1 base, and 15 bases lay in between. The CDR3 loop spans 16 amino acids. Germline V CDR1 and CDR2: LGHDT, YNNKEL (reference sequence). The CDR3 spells CASSQTATTLQETQYF. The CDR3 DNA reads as TGTGCCAGCAGCCAGACGGCCACAACCCTCCAAGAGACCCAGTACTTC.

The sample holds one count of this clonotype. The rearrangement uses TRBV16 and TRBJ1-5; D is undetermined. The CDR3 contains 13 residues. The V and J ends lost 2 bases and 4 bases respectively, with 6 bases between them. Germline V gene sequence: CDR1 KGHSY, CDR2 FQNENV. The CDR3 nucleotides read TGTGCCAGCAGCCAACAGGAAAATCAGCCCCAGCATTTT. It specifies CASSQQENQPQHF.

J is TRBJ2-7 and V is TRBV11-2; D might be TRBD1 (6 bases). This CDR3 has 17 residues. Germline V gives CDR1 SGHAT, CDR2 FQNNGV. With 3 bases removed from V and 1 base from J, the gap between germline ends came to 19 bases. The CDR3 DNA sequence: TGTGCCAGCAGCTTCTTCGTGCCCCCTCAGGGGTCCTACGAGCAGTACTTC. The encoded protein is CASSFFVPPQGSYEQYF. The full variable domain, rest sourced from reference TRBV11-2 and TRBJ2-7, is EAGVAQSPRYKIIEKRQSVAFWCNPISGHATLYWYQQILGQGPKLLIQFQNNGVVDDSQLPKDRFSAERLKGVDSTLKIQPAKLEDSAVYLCASSFFVPPQGSYEQYFGPGTRLTVT.

The CDR3 bases are TGTGCCAGCAGCTCACCGACTAGCGGGATCACAGATACGCAGTATTTT. Residues: CASSSPTSGITDTQYF. The chain couples TRBV7-2 to TRBJ2-3; 11 positions agree with TRBD2. The CDR3 covers 16 residues. The germline V gene has CDR1 SGHTA and CDR2 FQGNSA. Losses at the gene ends were 4 bases for V and 2 bases for J; bases not matched to a gene: 5.

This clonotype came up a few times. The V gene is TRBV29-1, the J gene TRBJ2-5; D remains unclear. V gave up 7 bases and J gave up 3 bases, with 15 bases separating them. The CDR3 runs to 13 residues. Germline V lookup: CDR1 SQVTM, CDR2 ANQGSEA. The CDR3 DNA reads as TGCAGCGCCTCCGGACGTTTGAAAGAGACCCAGTACTTC. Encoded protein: CSASGRLKETQYF.

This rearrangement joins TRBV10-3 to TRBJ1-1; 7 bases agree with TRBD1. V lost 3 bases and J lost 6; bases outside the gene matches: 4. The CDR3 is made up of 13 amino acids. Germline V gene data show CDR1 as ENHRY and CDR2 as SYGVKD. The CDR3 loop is CAISDDRAAEAFF. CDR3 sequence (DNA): TGTGCCATCAGTGACGACAGGGCGGCTGAAGCTTTCTTT.

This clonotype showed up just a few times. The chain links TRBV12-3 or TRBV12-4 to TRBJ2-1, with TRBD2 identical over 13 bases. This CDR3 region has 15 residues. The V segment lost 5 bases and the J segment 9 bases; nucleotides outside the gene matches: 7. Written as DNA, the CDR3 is TGTGCCAGCAGTCGGACTAGCGGGAGTCTGAGTGAGCAGTTCTTC. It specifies CASSRTSGSLSEQFF.

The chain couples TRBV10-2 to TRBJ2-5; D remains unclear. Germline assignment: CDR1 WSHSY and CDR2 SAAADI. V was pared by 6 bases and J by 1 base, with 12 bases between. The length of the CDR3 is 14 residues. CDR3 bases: TGCGCCAGCAGCAATCTTCGGATCCAAGAGACCCAGTACTTC. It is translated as CASSNLRIQETQYF.

The CDR3 region has the DNA TGTGCCAGCAGCCAAGATAACAGGGGTGAGACTGAAGCTTTCTTT. Protein product: CASSQDNRGETEAFF. The chain joins TRBV4-2 to TRBJ1-1, with TRBD1 identical over 7 bases. V was pared by 0 bases and J by 5 bases, with 6 bases of the junction left unmatched. Germline loops: CDR1 LGHNA, CDR2 YNFKEQ. This CDR3 is built from 15 residues.

CDR3 DNA: TGCGCCAGCAGCTTGTTGGGGGGAGGTACAGATACGCAGTATTTT. It codes for CASSLLGGGTDTQYF. The chain uses TRBV5-1 and TRBJ2-3, with a weak D call TRBD2 (6 bases). Deletions cut 1 base from V and 3 bases from J, with 12 bases between. The germline CDR1 and CDR2 sequences are SGHRS and YFSETQ. The CDR3 totals 15 residues.

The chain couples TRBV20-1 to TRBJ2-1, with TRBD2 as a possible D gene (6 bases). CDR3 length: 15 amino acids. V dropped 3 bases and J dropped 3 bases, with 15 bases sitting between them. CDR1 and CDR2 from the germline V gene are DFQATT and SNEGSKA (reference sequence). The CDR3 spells CSARGGTFFYNEQFF. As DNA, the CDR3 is TGCAGTGCTAGGGGCGGGACCTTCTTCTACAATGAGCAGTTCTTC.

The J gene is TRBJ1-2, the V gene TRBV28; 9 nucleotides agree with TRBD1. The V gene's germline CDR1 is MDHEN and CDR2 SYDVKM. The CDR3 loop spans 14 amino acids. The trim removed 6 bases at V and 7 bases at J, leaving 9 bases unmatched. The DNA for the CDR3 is TGTGCCAGCAGGGGCCGGGACAGGGCCTCTGGCTACACCTTC. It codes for CASRGRDRASGYTF.

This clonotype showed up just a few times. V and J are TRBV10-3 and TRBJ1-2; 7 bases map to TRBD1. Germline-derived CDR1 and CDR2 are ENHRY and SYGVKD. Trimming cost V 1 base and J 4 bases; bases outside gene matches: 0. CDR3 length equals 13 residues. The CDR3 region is CAISEYRGYGYTF. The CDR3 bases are TGTGCCATCAGTGAGTACAGGGGCTATGGCTACACCTTC.

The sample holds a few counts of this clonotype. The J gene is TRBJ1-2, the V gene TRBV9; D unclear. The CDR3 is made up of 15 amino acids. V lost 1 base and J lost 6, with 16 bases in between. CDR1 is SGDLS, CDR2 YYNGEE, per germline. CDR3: CASSVKRAAPHGYTF. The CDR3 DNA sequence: TGTGCCAGCAGCGTAAAGAGGGCGGCGCCCCATGGCTACACCTTC.

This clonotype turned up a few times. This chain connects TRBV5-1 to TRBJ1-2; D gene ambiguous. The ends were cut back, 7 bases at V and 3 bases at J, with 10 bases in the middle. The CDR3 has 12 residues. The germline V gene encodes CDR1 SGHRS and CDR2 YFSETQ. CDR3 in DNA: TGCGCCAGCCGTTATGAAGACTATGGCTACACCTTC. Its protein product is CASRYEDYGYTF.

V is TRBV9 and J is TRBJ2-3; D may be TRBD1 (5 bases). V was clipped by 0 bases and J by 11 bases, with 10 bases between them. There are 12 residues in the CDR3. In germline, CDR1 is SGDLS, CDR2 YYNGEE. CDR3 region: CASSVGAGKQYF. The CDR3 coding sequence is TGTGCCAGCAGCGTAGGGGCAGGGAAGCAGTATTTT.

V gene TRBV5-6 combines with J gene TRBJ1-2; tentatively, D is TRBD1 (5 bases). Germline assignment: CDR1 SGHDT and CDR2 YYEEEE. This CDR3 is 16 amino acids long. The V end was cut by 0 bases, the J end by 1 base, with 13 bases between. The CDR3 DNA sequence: TGTGCCAGCAGCTTGGGTCCCGGGACTTTTAACTATGGCTACACCTTC. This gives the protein CASSLGPGTFNYGYTF.

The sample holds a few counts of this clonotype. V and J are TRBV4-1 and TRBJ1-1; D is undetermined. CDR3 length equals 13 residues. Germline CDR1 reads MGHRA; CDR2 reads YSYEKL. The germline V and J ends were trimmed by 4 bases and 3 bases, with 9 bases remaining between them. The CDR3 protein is CASSLPKDTEAFF. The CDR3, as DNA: TGCGCCAGCAGCCTACCAAAAGACACTGAAGCTTTCTTT.

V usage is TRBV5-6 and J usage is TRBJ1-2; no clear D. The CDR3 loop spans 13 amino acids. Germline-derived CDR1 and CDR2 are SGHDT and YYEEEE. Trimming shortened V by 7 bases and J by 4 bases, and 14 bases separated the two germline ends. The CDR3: CASQGPGFYGYTF. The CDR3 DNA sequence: TGTGCCAGCCAAGGTCCGGGCTTCTATGGCTACACCTTC.

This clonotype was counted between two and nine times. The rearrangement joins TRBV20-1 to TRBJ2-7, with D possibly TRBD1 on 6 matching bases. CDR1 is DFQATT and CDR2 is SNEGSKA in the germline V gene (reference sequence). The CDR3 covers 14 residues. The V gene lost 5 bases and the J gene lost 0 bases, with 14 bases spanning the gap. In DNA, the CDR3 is TGCAGTGCTGTGGACAGTAGGATCTCCTACGAGCAGTACTTC. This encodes CSAVDSRISYEQYF.

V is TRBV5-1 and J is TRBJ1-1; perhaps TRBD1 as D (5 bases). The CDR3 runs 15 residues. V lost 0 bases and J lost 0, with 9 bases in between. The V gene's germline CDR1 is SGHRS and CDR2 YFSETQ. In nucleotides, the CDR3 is TGCGCCAGCAGCTTGGGTGTGACAGTGAACACTGAAGCTTTCTTT. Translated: CASSLGVTVNTEAFF.

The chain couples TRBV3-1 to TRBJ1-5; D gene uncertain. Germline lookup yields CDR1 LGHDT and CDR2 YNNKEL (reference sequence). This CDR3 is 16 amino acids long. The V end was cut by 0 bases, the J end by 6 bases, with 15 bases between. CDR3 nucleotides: TGTGCCAGCAGCCAAGACGGAAAGGGATATGGTCAGCCCCAGCATTTT. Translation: CASSQDGKGYGQPQHF.